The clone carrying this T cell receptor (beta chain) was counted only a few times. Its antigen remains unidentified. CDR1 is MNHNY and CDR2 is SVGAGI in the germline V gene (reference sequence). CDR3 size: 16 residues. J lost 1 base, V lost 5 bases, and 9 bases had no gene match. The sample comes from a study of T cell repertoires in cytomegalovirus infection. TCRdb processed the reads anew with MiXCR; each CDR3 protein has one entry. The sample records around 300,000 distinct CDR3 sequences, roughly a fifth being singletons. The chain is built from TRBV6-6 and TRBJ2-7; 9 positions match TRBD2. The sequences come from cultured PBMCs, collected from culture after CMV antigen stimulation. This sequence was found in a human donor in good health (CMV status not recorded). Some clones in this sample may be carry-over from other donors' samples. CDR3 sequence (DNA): TGTGCCAGCAGTCCCCCTTGGCGGGAGGGGTCCTACGAGCAGTACTTC. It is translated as CASSPPWREGSYEQYF.